This T cell receptor beta chain came from a study of blood T cell repertoires in COVID-19. Whole-study context: Samples of COVID-19 (acute and convalescent) were obtained from the United States, Italy and Spain. T cells, B-cell-depleted T cells, or PBMCs provided the cDNA or gDNA that served as material.

The V gene end was trimmed by 4 bases and the J gene end by 4 bases; junction bases not matched to a gene: 5. Germline assignment: CDR1 LGHNA and CDR2 YSLEER. The CDR3 spans 15 residues. Sequenced by immunoSEQ multiplex PCR; TCRdb stores in-frame clones only, minus some. This table has about 260,000 clones, 84% appearing once. The sequencing sample was made of peripheral blood. The TCR sequence derives from a man in his sixties with acute or convalescent COVID-19. V usage is TRBV4-3 and J usage is TRBJ2-3; TRBD2 matches at 10 bases. As DNA, the CDR3 is TGCGCCAGCAGCCCGAGAGCGGGAGGGCCAGATACGCAGTATTTT. It specifies CASSPRAGGPDTQYF.